The clone carrying this T cell receptor beta chain has just one count. The target antigen is unknown. The sample is drawn from a study of shared clonotypes between healthy human individuals. The repertoire was sequenced with immunoSEQ multiplex PCR; TCRdb's copy has only in-frame clones and lacks some. The sample has a few million clones, more than 80% seen once. Regarding the study as a whole: Larger estimated richness was generally recorded for naive subsets relative to memory subsets. Collection of samples was limited to blood; tissue repertoires likely differ.

The specimen sequenced was naive CD4+ T cells from PBMCs. As for subset: CD45RA+ positively selected. The receptor was derived from a man aged 18 to 30 in good health. Some clones in this sample may be carry-over from other donors' samples.

This CDR3 is CASSSAGGRGDTQYF. CDR3 in DNA: TGTGCCAGCAGTTCTGCGGGAGGGCGTGGAGATACGCAGTATTTT. The gene calls are TRBV28 and TRBJ2-3; 9 bases map to TRBD2. This CDR3 spans 15 amino acids. After removal of 4 bases from V and 5 bases from J, the junction contained 7 bases not matched to a gene. Germline V gene lookup returns CDR1 MDHEN and CDR2 SYDVKM.